This T cell receptor (beta chain) was captured by sequencing in a study of blood T cell repertoires in COVID-19. Study background: Sample material is recorded as cDNA or gDNA derived from T cells, B-cell-depleted T cells, or PBMCs.

This clone was seen a handful of times. Some clones are missing from TCRdb's copy, which holds only in-frame ones; the method was immunoSEQ multiplex PCR. The data hold about 99,000 clones, with about 87% observed a single time. The origin of this receptor is a human donor in a cohort sampled during active or convalescent COVID-19. Sequencing was done on a sample of peripheral blood.

The CDR3 DNA follows: TGTGCAAGTCGCCTCATTCGGAGCACAGATACGCAGTATTTT. Encoded protein: CASRLIRSTDTQYF. The V gene is TRBV12-2, the J gene TRBJ2-3; the table assigns TRBD2, which was not confirmed against the DNA. TRBV12-2 is classified as a pseudogene. The CDR3 contains 14 residues.